These T cell receptor beta chains were read from a single sample in a study of T cell changes during pregnancy in multiple sclerosis. Assay: immunoSEQ multiplex PCR; the TCRdb copy retains only in-frame clones and omits some. The table lists around 79,000 clones, about 89% of them singletons. The sample was CD4+ T cells from peripheral blood mononuclear cells, taken in the second trimester of pregnancy. These receptors all come from a female donor with multiple sclerosis, enrolled in a pregnancy study. The CDR3 runs from the conserved cysteine through the conserved F or W. The D gene is left open where the match is weak. Clone size appears in some rows only: once, few, many, or a class for an expanded clone.

j_gene: TRBJ1-5
len: 14
d_gene: TRBD1
v_gene: TRBV27
abundance: once
CDR3aa: CASSASGGDQPQHF
CDR3nt: TGTGCCAGCAGTGCTTCAGGGGGCGATCAGCCCCAGCATTTT

j_gene: TRBJ1-5
len: 15
d_gene: TRBD1
v_gene: TRBV2
abundance: NA
CDR3aa: CASTGQGWGNQPQHF
CDR3nt: TGTGCCAGCACGGGACAGGGGTGGGGTAATCAGCCCCAGCATTTT

j_gene: TRBJ2-1
len: 17
d_gene: NA
v_gene: TRBV5-1
abundance: NA
CDR3aa: CASSLELVVAQRYEQFF
CDR3nt: TGCGCCAGCAGCTTGGAATTGGTAGTAGCTCAGAGGTATGAGCAGTTCTTC

j_gene: TRBJ1-5
len: 15
d_gene: TRBD1
v_gene: TRBV27
abundance: NA
CDR3aa: CASSPGDRVMQPQHF
CDR3nt: TGTGCCAGCAGTCCAGGGGACAGGGTGATGCAGCCCCAGCATTTT

j_gene: TRBJ2-5
len: 15
d_gene: TRBD2
v_gene: TRBV7-2
abundance: NA
CDR3aa: CASSRTSGVQETQYF
CDR3nt: TGTGCCAGCAGCCGTACTAGCGGGGTTCAAGAGACCCAGTACTTC

j_gene: TRBJ1-2
len: 17
d_gene: TRBD1
v_gene: TRBV4-1
abundance: NA
CDR3aa: CASRNPGQIKSNYGYTF
CDR3nt: TGCGCCAGCAGAAATCCGGGACAGATTAAATCTAACTATGGCTACACCTTC

j_gene: TRBJ2-2
len: 15
d_gene: NA
v_gene: TRBV30
abundance: once
CDR3aa: CAWGRPGVRAGELFF
CDR3nt: TGTGCCTGGGGGAGACCAGGGGTGCGCGCCGGGGAGCTGTTTTTT

j_gene: TRBJ2-7
len: 15
d_gene: NA
v_gene: TRBV28
abundance: NA
CDR3aa: CASSPTEGGSYEQYF
CDR3nt: TGTGCCAGCAGCCCCACCGAAGGGGGATCCTACGAGCAGTACTTC

j_gene: TRBJ1-5
len: 15
d_gene: NA
v_gene: TRBV19
abundance: NA
CDR3aa: CASSPTTGRGQPQHF
CDR3nt: TGTGCCAGTAGTCCCACCACAGGGAGAGGTCAGCCCCAGCATTTT

j_gene: TRBJ1-5
len: 15
d_gene: TRBD1
v_gene: TRBV5-6
abundance: NA
CDR3aa: CASSHEDRTVVPQHF
CDR3nt: TGTGCCAGCAGCCACGAGGACAGGACGGTTGTGCCCCAGCATTTT

j_gene: TRBJ1-2
len: 13
d_gene: NA
v_gene: TRBV27
abundance: NA
CDR3aa: CASSPRVLYGYTF
CDR3nt: TGTGCCAGCAGCCCCAGGGTCCTATATGGCTACACCTTC

j_gene: TRBJ2-7
len: 15
d_gene: TRBD2
v_gene: TRBV6-1
abundance: NA
CDR3aa: CASSEGTSGSTEQYF
CDR3nt: TGTGCCAGCAGTGAAGGGACTAGCGGGAGTACCGAGCAGTACTTC

j_gene: TRBJ2-2
len: 17
d_gene: NA
v_gene: TRBV6-1
abundance: NA
CDR3aa: CASSELFGSGNTGELFF
CDR3nt: TGTGCCAGCAGTGAACTTTTTGGGTCAGGGAACACCGGGGAGCTGTTTTTT

j_gene: TRBJ2-3
len: 15
d_gene: TRBD2
v_gene: TRBV7-7
abundance: NA
CDR3aa: CASSLTSGNTDTQYF
CDR3nt: TGTGCCAGCAGCCTGACTAGCGGGAACACAGATACGCAGTATTTT

j_gene: TRBJ1-6
len: 14
d_gene: NA
v_gene: TRBV5-1
abundance: few
CDR3aa: CASSLEQLNSPLHF
CDR3nt: TGCGCCAGCAGCTTGGAACAGTTGAATTCACCCCTCCACTTT

j_gene: TRBJ1-1
len: 15
d_gene: NA
v_gene: TRBV6-1
abundance: NA
CDR3aa: CASRLRQGMNTEAFF
CDR3nt: TGTGCCAGCAGGCTCAGACAAGGAATGAACACTGAAGCTTTCTTT

j_gene: TRBJ1-1
len: 13
d_gene: TRBD1
v_gene: TRBV7-2
abundance: NA
CDR3aa: CASRRTGGVEAFF
CDR3nt: TGTGCCAGCAGGAGGACAGGGGGGGTTGAAGCTTTCTTT

j_gene: TRBJ2-2
len: 17
d_gene: NA
v_gene: TRBV4-2
abundance: NA
CDR3aa: CASSQASLAANTGELFF
CDR3nt: TGTGCCAGCAGCCAAGCCTCTTTAGCGGCGAACACCGGGGAGCTGTTTTTT

j_gene: TRBJ1-1
len: 18
d_gene: TRBD1
v_gene: TRBV28
abundance: once
CDR3aa: CASSGPADRGPFRTEAFF
CDR3nt: TGTGCCAGCAGTGGCCCGGCGGACAGGGGGCCGTTTCGTACTGAAGCTTTCTTT

j_gene: TRBJ1-1
len: 14
d_gene: NA
v_gene: TRBV18
abundance: NA
CDR3aa: CASSPEGGDTEAFF
CDR3nt: TGTGCCAGCTCACCAGAGGGGGGGGACACTGAAGCTTTCTTT

j_gene: TRBJ1-3
len: 16
d_gene: NA
v_gene: TRBV9
abundance: NA
CDR3aa: CASSHLPREAGNTIYF
CDR3nt: TGTGCCAGCAGCCATTTACCCAGGGAAGCTGGAAACACCATATATTTT

j_gene: TRBJ2-3
len: 17
d_gene: NA
v_gene: TRBV25-1
abundance: NA
CDR3aa: CASSASPGVDRGDTQYF
CDR3nt: TGTGCCAGCAGTGCCTCCCCAGGGGTCGATAGGGGAGATACGCAGTATTTT

j_gene: TRBJ1-5
len: 16
d_gene: TRBD1
v_gene: TRBV28
abundance: NA
CDR3aa: CASSLGQRVLGQPQHF
CDR3nt: TGTGCCAGCAGTTTGGGACAGAGAGTACTGGGTCAGCCCCAGCATTTT

j_gene: TRBJ2-1
len: 14
d_gene: NA
v_gene: TRBV7-8
abundance: NA
CDR3aa: CASTIGGSYNEQFF
CDR3nt: TGTGCCAGCACCATCGGGGGATCCTACAATGAGCAGTTCTTC

j_gene: TRBJ2-7
len: 14
d_gene: TRBD1
v_gene: TRBV6-5
abundance: NA
CDR3aa: CASSPDRITYEQYF
CDR3nt: TGTGCCAGCAGTCCGGACAGGATCACCTACGAGCAGTACTTC

j_gene: TRBJ2-3
len: 15
d_gene: NA
v_gene: TRBV7-7
abundance: NA
CDR3aa: CASYSPGEGADTQYF
CDR3nt: TGTGCTAGCTATTCCCCGGGAGAAGGGGCAGATACGCAGTATTTT

j_gene: TRBJ1-1
len: 14
d_gene: NA
v_gene: TRBV6-5
abundance: NA
CDR3aa: CASSPPAGPGEAFF
CDR3nt: TGTGCCAGCAGCCCCCCAGCAGGGCCCGGTGAAGCTTTCTTT

j_gene: TRBJ2-2
len: 13
d_gene: NA
v_gene: TRBV29-1
abundance: once
CDR3aa: CSVLPANTGELFF
CDR3nt: TGCAGCGTTCTTCCAGCGAACACCGGGGAGCTGTTTTTT

j_gene: TRBJ2-3
len: 15
d_gene: NA
v_gene: TRBV11-3
abundance: NA
CDR3aa: CASSLHQGGTDTQYF
CDR3nt: TGTGCCAGCAGCTTGCATCAGGGTGGGACAGATACGCAGTATTTT

j_gene: TRBJ2-7
len: 16
d_gene: NA
v_gene: TRBV4-2
abundance: NA
CDR3aa: CASSRGSGGFSYEQYF
CDR3nt: TGTGCCAGCAGCCGTGGATCTGGCGGGTTCTCCTACGAGCAGTACTTC

j_gene: TRBJ1-6
len: 14
d_gene: NA
v_gene: TRBV30
abundance: NA
CDR3aa: CAWSVLALAEALHF
CDR3nt: TGTGCCTGGAGTGTACTAGCTCTTGCTGAGGCCCTCCACTTT

j_gene: TRBJ1-1
len: 17
d_gene: TRBD1
v_gene: TRBV11-2
abundance: NA
CDR3aa: CASSLRQGDLENTEAFF
CDR3nt: TGTGCCAGCAGCCTCAGACAGGGGGACTTGGAGAACACTGAAGCTTTCTTT

j_gene: TRBJ2-7
len: 13
d_gene: TRBD2
v_gene: TRBV4-1
abundance: few
CDR3aa: CASSREASYEQYF
CDR3nt: TGCGCCAGCAGTCGGGAGGCTTCCTACGAGCAGTACTTC

j_gene: TRBJ2-1
len: 14
d_gene: NA
v_gene: TRBV2
abundance: few
CDR3aa: CASAVGGVYDEQFF
CDR3nt: TGTGCCAGCGCCGTCGGGGGAGTCTACGATGAGCAGTTCTTC

j_gene: TRBJ1-1
len: 17
d_gene: TRBD1
v_gene: TRBV7-2
abundance: NA
CDR3aa: CASSTEPGQIRGTEAFF
CDR3nt: TGTGCCAGCAGCACCGAACCGGGACAGATCAGGGGGACTGAAGCTTTCTTT

j_gene: TRBJ1-5
len: 15
d_gene: NA
v_gene: TRBV4-2
abundance: NA
CDR3aa: CASSQGRGAGQPQHF
CDR3nt: TGTGCCAGCAGCCAAGGGAGGGGCGCGGGGCAGCCCCAGCATTTT

j_gene: TRBJ1-1
len: 12
d_gene: TRBD1
v_gene: TRBV5-1
abundance: NA
CDR3aa: CASSLGTGPDIF
CDR3nt: TGCGCCAGCAGCTTGGGGACAGGACCAGATATTTTT

j_gene: TRBJ2-3
len: 10
d_gene: NA
v_gene: TRBV29-1
abundance: NA
CDR3aa: CSVAGDTQYF
CDR3nt: TGCAGCGTTGCCGGAGATACGCAGTATTTT

j_gene: TRBJ1-2
len: 13
d_gene: NA
v_gene: TRBV5-6
abundance: once
CDR3aa: CASSLEGAYGYTF
CDR3nt: TGTGCCAGCAGCTTGGAAGGGGCCTATGGCTACACCTTC

j_gene: TRBJ1-5
len: 12
d_gene: NA
v_gene: TRBV19
abundance: NA
CDR3aa: CASRARGQPQHF
CDR3nt: TGTGCCAGTAGGGCCAGAGGGCAGCCCCAGCATTTT

j_gene: TRBJ2-1
len: 16
d_gene: TRBD1
v_gene: TRBV6-5
abundance: once
CDR3aa: CASSYRWTGPQDEQFF
CDR3nt: TGTGCCAGCAGTTACCGGTGGACAGGGCCTCAGGATGAGCAGTTCTTC

j_gene: TRBJ2-1
len: 14
d_gene: TRBD2
v_gene: TRBV5-1
abundance: NA
CDR3aa: CASSVVAGGNEQFF
CDR3nt: TGCGCCAGCAGTGTAGTAGCGGGAGGCAATGAGCAGTTCTTC

j_gene: TRBJ2-2
len: 15
d_gene: TRBD2
v_gene: TRBV29-1
abundance: NA
CDR3aa: CSVEAGTSGTGELFF
CDR3nt: TGCAGCGTTGAAGCCGGGACTAGCGGGACCGGGGAGCTGTTTTTT

j_gene: TRBJ1-6
len: 13
d_gene: NA
v_gene: TRBV6-1
abundance: NA
CDR3aa: CASSEGTVSPLHF
CDR3nt: TGTGCCAGCAGTGAAGGGACAGTTTCACCCCTCCACTTT

j_gene: TRBJ1-4
len: 16
d_gene: TRBD1
v_gene: TRBV5-1
abundance: NA
CDR3aa: CASSPLGTGGNEKLFF
CDR3nt: TGCGCCAGCAGCCCTCTAGGGACAGGGGGAAATGAAAAACTGTTTTTT

j_gene: TRBJ2-2
len: 12
d_gene: NA
v_gene: TRBV14
abundance: NA
CDR3aa: CASSPGGGRLFF
CDR3nt: TGTGCCAGCAGCCCTGGGGGCGGACGGCTGTTTTTT

j_gene: TRBJ1-4
len: 15
d_gene: TRBD1
v_gene: TRBV6-5
abundance: NA
CDR3aa: CASRLTGGLGEKLFF
CDR3nt: TGTGCCAGCAGACTAACAGGGGGTCTAGGGGAAAAACTGTTTTTT

j_gene: TRBJ2-3
len: 16
d_gene: TRBD1
v_gene: TRBV30
abundance: NA
CDR3aa: CAGSRAGTGYTDTQYF
CDR3nt: TGTGCCGGGAGTAGGGCCGGGACAGGGTACACAGATACGCAGTATTTT

j_gene: TRBJ2-1
len: 15
d_gene: TRBD1
v_gene: TRBV6-6
abundance: NA
CDR3aa: CASRNRGQFGNEQFF
CDR3nt: TGTGCCAGCAGAAACAGGGGACAATTCGGCAATGAGCAGTTCTTC

j_gene: TRBJ1-1
len: 13
d_gene: NA
v_gene: TRBV10-3
abundance: NA
CDR3aa: CAISGDLGTEAFF
CDR3nt: TGTGCCATCAGTGGAGACTTGGGCACTGAAGCTTTCTTT

j_gene: TRBJ2-1
len: 20
d_gene: TRBD2
v_gene: TRBV29-1
abundance: NA
CDR3aa: CSVIRGGLAGGPSSYNEQFF
CDR3nt: TGCAGCGTCATTAGGGGAGGACTAGCGGGGGGGCCGAGCTCCTACAATGAGCAGTTCTTC